This entry lists 5 T cell receptor beta chains sequenced from one sample in a study of blood T cell repertoires in COVID-19. The method was immunoSEQ multiplex PCR; TCRdb's version includes in-frame clones alone and lacks a portion of them. Of roughly 320,000 clones listed, over 90% were seen once; the top ten hold around 4.2%. Sequences were obtained from PBMCs or T cells enriched from blood (not recorded which). Every receptor here comes from a woman in her thirties who had been exposed to COVID-19.

V is TRBV5-4 and J is TRBJ2-7; D remains ambiguous. The germline CDR1 and CDR2 sequences are SGHNT and YYREEE (reference sequence). The CDR3 loop spans 12 amino acids. Trimming took 1 base from V and 3 from J, leaving 5 bases between them. The CDR3 sequence: CASSLSGYEQYF. CDR3 sequence (DNA): TGTGCCAGCAGCTTGTCCGGCTACGAGCAGTACTTC.

The chain recombines TRBV6-5 with TRBJ1-1; D remains ambiguous. CDR3 size: 13 residues. Germline CDR1 reads MNHEY; CDR2 reads SVGAGI. Trimming removed 1 base from V and 11 bases from J, with 14 bases in between. The CDR3: CASSYLGRPTAFF. CDR3 in DNA: TGTGCCAGCAGTTACTTGGGCAGGCCCACGGCTTTCTTT.

The chain joins TRBV28 to TRBJ1-2; 8 nucleotides match TRBD1. The CDR3 is 14 amino acids. Germline loops: CDR1 MDHEN, CDR2 SYDVKM. Trimming removed 6 bases from V and 4 bases from J; junction bases left unmatched: 7. The CDR3 sequence is CASSPGQAIYGYTF. The CDR3, as DNA: TGTGCCAGCAGCCCGGGACAGGCAATCTATGGCTACACCTTC.

This clone was observed a handful of times. This sequence joins TRBV6-2 or TRBV6-3 and TRBJ1-1; TRBD1 might be the D (5 bases). The germline V gene has CDR1 MNHEY and CDR2 SVGEGT. V dropped 6 bases and J dropped 3 bases, with 26 bases sitting between them. The CDR3 contains 18 residues. CDR3 nucleotide sequence: TGTGCCAGCAGACCTCACCCAGGGTTCCGAAGGAGGGACACTGAAGCTTTCTTT. Protein product: CASRPHPGFRRRDTEAFF.

The V call is TRBV2, the J call TRBJ1-5, with D possibly TRBD1 on 5 matching bases. Germline V lookup: CDR1 SNHLY, CDR2 FYNNEI. This CDR3 has 15 residues. The V end was cut by 7 bases, the J end by 3 bases, with 16 bases between. The CDR3 spells CASTQDSILNQPQHF. The CDR3 DNA is TGTGCCAGCACTCAAGACAGCATACTCAATCAGCCCCAGCATTTT.